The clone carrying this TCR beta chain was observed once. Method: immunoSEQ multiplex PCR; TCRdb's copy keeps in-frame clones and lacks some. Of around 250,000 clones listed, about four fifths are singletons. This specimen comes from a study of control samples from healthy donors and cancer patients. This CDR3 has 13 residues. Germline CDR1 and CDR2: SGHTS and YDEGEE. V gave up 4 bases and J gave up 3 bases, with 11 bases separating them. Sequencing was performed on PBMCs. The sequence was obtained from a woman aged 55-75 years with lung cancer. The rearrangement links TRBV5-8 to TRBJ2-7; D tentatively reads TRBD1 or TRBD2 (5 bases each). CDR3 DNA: TGTGCCAGCAGCCCCTGGGGGAGCTACGAGCAGTACTTC. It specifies CASSPWGSYEQYF.